Listed here are 32 T cell receptor beta chains from one sample, sequenced in a study of T cell repertoires in cytomegalovirus infection. The antigens these receptors bind are not known. TCRdb reprocessed the reads with MiXCR, giving one entry per CDR3 protein. The sample lists about 60,000 distinct CDR3 sequences, about 30% occurring once. Sequencing input: PBMCs, sequenced either directly or after in vitro stimulation (not recorded which). The receptor source for this set is a human donor in good health (CMV status not recorded). Some clones in this sample may be carry-over from other donors' samples.

This chain connects TRBV2 to TRBJ2-1; a possible D gene is TRBD2 (6 bases). There are 14 residues in the CDR3. Trimming stripped 7 bases from V and 4 bases from J, with 14 bases between. Germline CDR1 SNHLY, CDR2 FYNNEI. CDR3 loop: CASTSGVRYNEQFF. The CDR3 DNA sequence: TGTGCCAGCACCTCGGGGGTTCGGTACAATGAGCAGTTCTTC.

This clonotype was seen a handful of times. This chain links TRBV24-1 with TRBJ2-3; 11 nucleotides agree with TRBD2. Germline CDR1 reads KGHDR; CDR2 reads SFDVKD. The CDR3 is made up of 17 amino acids. Losses at the gene ends were 4 bases for V and 4 bases for J; bases not matched to a gene: 9. The CDR3 DNA sequence: TGTGCCACCAGTGAGAAGACCGGGACTAGCGGCTCAGATACGCAGTATTTT. This codes for CATSEKTGTSGSDTQYF.

This clonotype was seen a handful of times. The chain recombines TRBV6-9 with TRBJ1-4; 7 positions agree with TRBD1. Per germline, CDR1 MNHGY and CDR2 SVAAGI. The CDR3 contains 16 residues. The junction had 9 bases not matched to a gene; V was cut back by 5 bases and J by 3 bases. DNA for the CDR3: TGTGCCAGCAGTCCTCAGGGGGGTGTCGCTAATGAAAAACTGTTTTTT. This translates into CASSPQGGVANEKLFF.

The chain uses TRBV27 and TRBJ2-5, with 9 bases identical to TRBD1. CDR1 and CDR2 from the germline V gene are MNHEY and SMNVEV (reference sequence). J was trimmed by 12 bases and V by 7 bases; bases with no gene match: 9. CDR3 length: 12 amino acids. The CDR3 DNA reads TGTGCCAGCAAAGAGAACCGGGACAGGGAGTACTTC. The encoded protein is CASKENRDREYF.

The CDR3 DNA reads TGCGCCAGCAGCCAAGATTTGGTAGGGTTCGGCTACACCTTC. The encoded protein is CASSQDLVGFGYTF. This sequence joins TRBV4-3 and TRBJ1-2, with D unresolved. V lost 0 bases and J lost 8, with 13 bases in between. The CDR3 spans 14 residues. Germline CDR1 is LGHNA and CDR2 is YSLEER.

V is TRBV12-3 or TRBV12-4 and J is TRBJ1-5, with D possibly being TRBD1 (6 bases). V was pared by 3 bases and J by 2 bases, with 8 bases between. The CDR3 runs to 14 residues. For the CDR3, the DNA is TGTGCCAGCAGTTTTTCAGGGGGCAATCAGCCCCAGCATTTT. Translation gives CASSFSGGNQPQHF.

There are many counts of this clonotype. Sequence at one end of the junction differs from germline and may be a read error. The rearrangement links TRBV7-9 to TRBJ2-1, with TRBD2 as a possible D gene (6 bases). CDR3 length: 14 residues. Germline CDR1 SEHNR, CDR2 FQNEAQ (reference sequence). DNA of the CDR3: TGTGCCAGCAGCTTAAGGGACTCCCACAATGAGCAGTTCTTC. It encodes CASSLRDSHNEQFF.

The chain recombines TRBV7-9 with TRBJ2-7; D uncertain. This CDR3 spans 13 amino acids. From germline, CDR1 is SEHNR and CDR2 FQNEAQ (reference sequence). V lost 5 bases and J lost 6, with 14 bases in between. The CDR3 nucleotides read TGTGCCAGCAGCCGTTGGCCGTCTTCCGAGCAGTACTTC. As protein: CASSRWPSSEQYF.

The chain has TRBV4-1 and TRBJ2-1, with D perhaps TRBD1 (6 bases). Per germline, CDR1 MGHRA and CDR2 YSYEKL. This CDR3 is 15 amino acids long. Trimming shortened V by 4 bases and J by 4 bases, and 14 bases separated the two germline ends. The CDR3 sequence is CASSPPTGAYNEQFF. CDR3 DNA sequence: TGCGCCAGCAGCCCCCCGACAGGAGCATACAATGAGCAGTTCTTC.

This clonotype was seen more than once but under ten times. This rearrangement joins TRBV7-2 to TRBJ1-5, with D unresolved. The germline V gene encodes CDR1 SGHTA and CDR2 FQGNSA. The CDR3 is made up of 16 amino acids. Trimming stripped 5 bases from V and 1 base from J, with 15 bases between. The CDR3 is CASSLGPGWSNQPQHF. CDR3 DNA: TGTGCCAGCAGCCTTGGACCCGGCTGGAGCAATCAGCCCCAGCATTTT.

This clonotype turned up a few times. This chain joins TRBV6-2 or TRBV6-3 and TRBJ2-5, with D unresolved. Per the germline V gene, CDR1 is MNHEY and CDR2 is SVGEGT. V was cut by 7 bases and J by 2 bases, with 14 bases left in between. The CDR3 covers 14 residues. In DNA form, the CDR3 reads TGTGCCAGCACGGACCCCTCTGCTCAAGAGACCCAGTACTTC. Translating it yields CASTDPSAQETQYF.

The chain joins TRBV27 to TRBJ1-1; the D is unclear. Germline V gene sequence: CDR1 MNHEY, CDR2 SMNVEV (reference sequence). Trimming stripped 4 bases from V and 5 bases from J, with 8 bases between. The CDR3 length is 12 residues. CDR3 region: CASSSPTTEAFF. The DNA of the CDR3 is TGTGCCAGCAGTTCCCCCACAACTGAAGCTTTCTTT.

This clonotype was seen only once. This sequence joins TRBV5-5 and TRBJ1-1, with D tentatively TRBD1 (6 bases). V lost 0 bases and J 8 bases, leaving 23 bases between the germline ends. This CDR3 region has 17 residues. Per germline, CDR1 SGHKS and CDR2 YYEKEE (reference sequence). This chain's CDR3 is CASSLAGAGTSAGEAFF. Written as DNA, the CDR3 is TGTGCCAGCAGCTTGGCGGGAGCCGGGACATCAGCTGGGGAAGCTTTCTTT.

The genes are TRBV12-3 or TRBV12-4 and TRBJ2-5; TRBD2 aligns across 14 bases. The length of the CDR3 is 14 residues. With V trimmed by 4 bases and J by 5 bases, 0 bases remained unmatched. The CDR3 sequence: CASSWTSGGETQYF. DNA for the CDR3: TGTGCCAGCAGTTGGACTAGCGGGGGGGAGACCCAGTACTTC.

This clonotype appeared a few times. This chain connects TRBV6-1 to TRBJ1-3, with TRBD1 identical over 7 bases. This CDR3 has 17 amino acids. Germline V gene lookup returns CDR1 MNHNS and CDR2 SASEGT. Trimming cost V 3 bases and J 2 bases; bases outside gene matches: 10. The CDR3 region is CASSDIDRAYPGNTIYF. The CDR3 region has the DNA TGTGCCAGCAGTGATATCGACAGGGCTTACCCTGGAAACACCATATATTTT.

The chain combines TRBV20-1 with TRBJ2-7; TRBD2 is a possible D gene (6 bases). The V end lost 3 bases, the J end lost 7 bases, and 19 bases lay between the germline ends. The CDR3 loop spans 14 amino acids. Germline CDR1 and CDR2: DFQATT and SNEGSKA (reference sequence). Here the CDR3 DNA reads TGCAGTGCTAGCCTAGCCTTATGGAGGGAAGAGCAGTACTTC. As protein: CSASLALWREEQYF.

Only a few counts were recorded for this clonotype. This sequence joins TRBV7-2 and TRBJ2-7, with 7 positions matching TRBD2. Germline CDR1 reads SGHTA; CDR2 reads FQGNSA. The CDR3 covers 12 residues. After removal of 5 bases from V and 6 bases from J, the junction contained 4 bases not matched to a gene. CDR3: CASSRLAGEQYF. In DNA form, the CDR3 reads TGTGCCAGCAGCCGACTAGCCGGCGAGCAGTACTTC.

This clonotype showed up many times. This rearrangement joins TRBV7-2 to TRBJ1-2; no clear D. The CDR3 spans 14 residues. The germline V gene has CDR1 SGHTA and CDR2 FQGNSA. Trimming stripped 1 base from V and 7 bases from J, with 13 bases between. The CDR3 sequence: CASSLESRYTGYTF. The DNA for the CDR3 is TGTGCCAGCAGCTTAGAGAGCAGGTATACTGGCTACACCTTC.

The CDR3 reads CASSFVGEEETQYF. The CDR3 bases are TGTGCCAGCAGTTTTGTGGGGGAGGAAGAGACCCAGTACTTC. This chain uses TRBV12-3 or TRBV12-4 with TRBJ2-5; TRBD2 might be the D (6 bases). The germline V and J ends were trimmed by 3 bases and 3 bases, with 11 bases remaining between them. The CDR3 covers 14 residues.

This clonotype was picked up many times. V is TRBV7-8 and J is TRBJ2-2; maybe TRBD2 (6 bases). The V end lost 6 bases, the J end lost 1 base, and 24 bases lay between the germline ends. Germline values: CDR1 SGHVS, CDR2 FQNEAQ. The CDR3 is 19 amino acids. In DNA, the CDR3 is TGTGCCAGCAGTACTGAACTTACCTGGGGGGAAATGAACACCGGGGAGCTGTTTTTT. This encodes CASSTELTWGEMNTGELFF.

This clonotype was seen ten or more times. This chain connects TRBV7-8 to TRBJ2-2; D gene ambiguous. Germline V lookup: CDR1 SGHVS, CDR2 FQNEAQ. The CDR3 spans 17 residues. V shed 5 bases and J shed 1 base, with 17 bases lying between them. This CDR3 is CASSPYPLMGNTGELFF. The CDR3 region has the DNA TGTGCCAGCAGCCCCTACCCCTTAATGGGGAACACCGGGGAGCTGTTTTTT.

The chain recombines TRBV6-2 or TRBV6-3 with TRBJ2-7, with D perhaps given as TRBD1 or TRBD2 (5 bases each). The V gene's germline CDR1 is MNHEY and CDR2 SVGEGT. V lost 5 bases, J lost 2 bases, and 10 bases lay in between. The CDR3 runs to 13 residues. CDR3 in amino acids: CASSEGTPYEQYF. DNA for the CDR3: TGTGCCAGCAGTGAGGGGACCCCCTACGAGCAGTACTTC.

The sample holds many counts of this clonotype. The rearrangement joins TRBV7-9 to TRBJ1-5; 7 bases match TRBD1. V was pared by 5 bases and J by 0 bases, with 7 bases of the junction left unmatched. Per the germline V gene, CDR1 is SEHNR and CDR2 is FQNEAQ (reference sequence). The CDR3 has 16 residues. The CDR3 DNA sequence: TGTGCCAGCAGCCCGACGGAGGGGGCTAGCAATCAGCCCCAGCATTTT. Protein: CASSPTEGASNQPQHF.

The table lists this clonotype with a few counts. The V call is TRBV6-2 or TRBV6-3, the J call TRBJ2-1, with D possibly TRBD1 on 7 matching bases. Germline assignment: CDR1 MNHEY and CDR2 SVGEGT. This CDR3 contains 15 residues. V gave up 6 bases and J gave up 4 bases, with 16 bases separating them. CDR3 coding DNA: TGTGCCAGCAGGCACGGAGGGACAGTATACAATGAGCAGTTCTTC. Its translation is CASRHGGTVYNEQFF.

The rearrangement joins TRBV7-2 to TRBJ2-3, with D possibly called TRBD1 or TRBD2 (6 bases each). Germline V CDR1 and CDR2: SGHTA, FQGNSA. This CDR3 contains 15 residues. The V end was cut by 5 bases, the J end by 5 bases, with 17 bases between. CDR3: CASSTYWGAGDTQYF. Here the CDR3 DNA reads TGTGCCAGCAGCACATACTGGGGGGCAGGAGATACGCAGTATTTT.

This clonotype was detected only a few times. The gene calls are TRBV7-2 and TRBJ2-2; 8 bases align to TRBD2. The length of the CDR3 is 16 residues. Germline lookup yields CDR1 SGHTA and CDR2 FQGNSA. The J segment lost 4 bases and the V segment lost 1 base, leaving 5 bases of the junction unmatched. The CDR3 spells CASSLVAGRGTGELFF. The CDR3 DNA reads TGTGCCAGCAGCTTAGTAGCGGGGAGAGGCACCGGGGAGCTGTTTTTT.

The gene calls are TRBV3-1 and TRBJ2-6; D is undetermined. The CDR3 sequence is 14 residues long. Germline V CDR1 and CDR2: LGHDT, YNNKEL (reference sequence). V was cut by 0 bases and J by 2 bases, with 2 bases left in between. The CDR3 region has the DNA TGTGCCAGCAGCCAAGAGACTGGGGCCAACGTCCTGACTTTC. It is translated as CASSQETGANVLTF. The whole variable domain, filled in from reference TRBV3-1 and TRBJ2-6, reads DTAVSQTPKYLVTQMGNDKSIKCEQNLGHDTMYWYKQDSKKFLKIMFSYNNKELIINETVPNRFSPKSPDKAHLNLHINSLELGDSAVYFCASSQETGANVLTFGAGSRLTVL.

This clonotype was seen repeatedly, ten times or more. The chain uses TRBV7-6 and TRBJ1-1; D may be TRBD1 (6 bases). V shed 5 bases and J shed 4 bases, with 11 bases lying between them. The CDR3 is made up of 13 amino acids. Germline CDR1 SGHVS, CDR2 FNYEAQ. CDR3 in amino acids: CASSRDRSTEAFF. The CDR3 bases are TGTGCCAGCAGCCGCGACAGGAGCACTGAAGCTTTCTTT.

This clonotype was picked up a small number of times. This rearrangement joins TRBV29-1 to TRBJ1-1; D not certain. The germline gives CDR1 SQVTM, CDR2 ANQGSEA. The CDR3 has 12 residues. Deletions cut 7 bases from V and 1 base from J, with 10 bases between. The CDR3 loop is CSGGNRNTEAFF. The CDR3, as DNA: TGCAGCGGAGGAAACAGGAACACTGAAGCTTTCTTT.

The rearrangement uses TRBV19 and TRBJ1-6, with a weak D call TRBD1 (5 bases). Trimming took off 3 bases at V and 6 bases at J, with 12 bases between the two ends. The CDR3 covers 15 residues. Germline values: CDR1 LNHDA, CDR2 SQIVND (reference sequence). In DNA, the CDR3 is TGTGCCAGTAGTATGGATGCTGGGGGTAATTCACCCCTCCACTTT. Protein: CASSMDAGGNSPLHF.

J is TRBJ2-7 and V is TRBV7-8; TRBD1 matches at 7 bases. The V and J ends lost 1 base and 7 bases, in that order; junction bases with no gene match: 1. The CDR3 length is 12 residues. Looked up from germline, CDR1 is SGHVS and CDR2 is FQNEAQ. For the CDR3, the DNA is TGTGCCAGCAGCTTAGACAGGGGAGAGCAGTACTTC. It codes for CASSLDRGEQYF.

This rearrangement joins TRBV2 to TRBJ1-6, with D hard to call. Per germline, CDR1 SNHLY and CDR2 FYNNEI. This CDR3 has 12 residues. The V gene lost 7 bases and the J gene lost 5 bases, with 6 bases spanning the gap. The CDR3 sequence is CASTTHNSPLHF. The CDR3 DNA reads as TGTGCCAGCACCACCCATAATTCACCCCTCCACTTT.